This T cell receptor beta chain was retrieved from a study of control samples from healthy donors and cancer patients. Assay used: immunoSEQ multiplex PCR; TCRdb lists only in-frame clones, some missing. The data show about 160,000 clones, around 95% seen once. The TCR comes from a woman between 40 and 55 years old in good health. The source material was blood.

CDR3 amino acids: CASSLVSQETQYF. CDR3 coding DNA: TGTGCCAGCAGCTTAGTTAGCCAAGAGACCCAGTACTTC. The chain employs TRBV7-9 and TRBJ2-5, with unresolved D. CDR1 is SEHNR and CDR2 is FQNEAQ in the germline V gene (reference sequence). CDR3 length: 13 amino acids. Trimming took off 1 base at V and 1 base at J, with 4 bases between the two ends.